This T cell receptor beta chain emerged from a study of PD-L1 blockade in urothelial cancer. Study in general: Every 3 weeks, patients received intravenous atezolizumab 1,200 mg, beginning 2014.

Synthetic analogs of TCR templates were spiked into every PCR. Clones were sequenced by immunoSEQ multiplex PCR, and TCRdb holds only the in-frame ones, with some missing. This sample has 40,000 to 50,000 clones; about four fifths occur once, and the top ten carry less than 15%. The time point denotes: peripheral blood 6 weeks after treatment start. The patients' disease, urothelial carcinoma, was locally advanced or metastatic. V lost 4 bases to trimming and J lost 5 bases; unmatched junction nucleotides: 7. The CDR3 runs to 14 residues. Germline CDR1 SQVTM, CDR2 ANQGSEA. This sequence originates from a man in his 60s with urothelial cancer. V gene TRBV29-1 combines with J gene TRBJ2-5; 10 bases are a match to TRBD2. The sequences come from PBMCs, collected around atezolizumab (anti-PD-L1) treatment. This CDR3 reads CSVGSGGVGETQYF. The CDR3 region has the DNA TGCAGCGTTGGAAGCGGGGGGGTAGGTGAGACCCAGTACTTC.